This T cell receptor beta chain was found in a study of response to subunit inactivated influenza vaccine. Overall study results and limits: After each seasonal influenza vaccination, few new T cells are recruited, the authors suggested.

Losses at the gene ends were 4 bases for V and 0 bases for J; bases not matched to a gene: 6. This CDR3 is 15 amino acids long. The germline V gene encodes CDR1 LGHNA and CDR2 YSLEER. Using its own MiXCR run on the RT-PCR reads, TCRdb lists one record per CDR3 protein. Of almost 250,000 distinct CDR3 sequences detected, approximately 12% appear once; the ten largest clones hold about 7.8%. This clonotype was found a few times. Its target is not known. The J gene is TRBJ2-7, the V gene TRBV4-3; TRBD2 agrees at 7 bases. This material consisted of non-naive T cells sorted from PBMCs, taken 14 to 15 days before vaccination. The sequence derives from a man in his fifties or sixties who received an inactivated influenza vaccine. The CDR3 region is CASSLDASGSYEQYF. The CDR3 coding sequence is TGCGCCAGCAGCCTGGACGCTAGCGGCTCCTACGAGCAGTACTTC.